These 31 T cell receptor beta chains were all obtained from the same sample, sequenced in a study of identifying expanded T cells in peripheral blood. The table came from immunoSEQ multiplex PCR; TCRdb's copy has only in-frame clones and leaves some out. The profile shows 85,000 to 95,000 clones, almost 90% of them singletons. What was sequenced was blood. These receptors were obtained from a person aged 18 to 75 in good health.

The DNA of the CDR3 is TGTGCCAGCAGCCGGGGGAGCCCCAACTCCTACAATGAGCAGTTCTTC. This translates into CASSRGSPNSYNEQFF. The V and J genes are TRBV7-9 and TRBJ2-1; D perhaps matches TRBD2 (6 bases). The germline CDR1 and CDR2 sequences are SEHNR and FQNEAQ (reference sequence). This CDR3 has 16 residues. Trimming took 5 bases from V and 0 from J, leaving 14 bases between them.

This clone was counted a single time. This chain links TRBV6-4 with TRBJ2-1, with 13 nucleotides matching TRBD2. Per germline, CDR1 MRHNA and CDR2 SNTAGT. Trimming removed 3 bases from V and 8 bases from J; junction bases left unmatched: 7. CDR3 length: 16 residues. The CDR3, as DNA: TGTGCCAGCAGTGAACAACTAGCGGGAGGGCCGGATGAGCAGTTCTTC. Translating it yields CASSEQLAGGPDEQFF.

The V call is TRBV28, the J call TRBJ1-2; TRBD1 might be the D (5 bases). The ends were cut back, 6 bases at V and 0 bases at J, with 17 bases in the middle. The CDR3 extends over 16 amino acids. Germline assignment: CDR1 MDHEN and CDR2 SYDVKM. The CDR3 reads CASSPDIDSANYGYTF. CDR3 DNA sequence: TGTGCCAGCAGCCCGGACATCGATTCAGCTAACTATGGCTACACCTTC.

This chain joins TRBV29-1 and TRBJ1-2; D is undetermined. V was clipped by 6 bases and J by 5 bases, with 13 bases between them. Germline V lookup: CDR1 SQVTM, CDR2 ANQGSEA. This CDR3 is built from 12 residues. The CDR3 DNA reads TGCAGCGTCGAAACCGGGGAGTATGGCTACACCTTC. It is translated as CSVETGEYGYTF.

The V call is TRBV9, the J call TRBJ2-5; TRBD2 matches 10 bases. Germline V gene data show CDR1 as SGDLS and CDR2 as YYNGEE. With 0 bases clipped from V and 2 bases from J, the junction kept 1 base outside the gene matches. CDR3 length: 15 amino acids. The CDR3 sequence: CASSVEGLAQETQYF. CDR3 coding DNA: TGTGCCAGCAGCGTAGAGGGACTAGCGCAAGAGACCCAGTACTTC. The whole variable domain, remainder taken from reference TRBV9 and TRBJ2-5, is DSGVTQTPKHLITATGQRVTLRCSPRSGDLSVYWYQQSLDQGLQFLIQYYNGEERAKGNILERFSAQQFPDLHSELNLSSLELGDSALYFCASSVEGLAQETQYFGPGTRLLVL.

The CDR3 coding sequence is TGTGCCTGGAGAGGGGGGAGAAACTATGGCTACACCTTC. It codes for CAWRGGRNYGYTF. The rearrangement links TRBV30 to TRBJ1-2, with a tentative D call TRBD1 (6 bases). Germline V lookup: CDR1 GTSNPN, CDR2 SVGIG (reference sequence). CDR3 size: 13 residues. With 3 bases removed from V and 2 bases from J, the gap between germline ends came to 10 bases. The entire variable domain, with the rest obtained from reference TRBV30 and TRBJ1-2, is as follows: SQTIHQWPATLVQPVGSPLSLECTVEGTSNPNLYWYRQAAGRGLQLLFYSVGIGQISSEVPQNLSASRPQDRQFILSSKKLLLSDSGFYLCAWRGGRNYGYTFGSGTRLTVV.

The chain is built from TRBV4-1 and TRBJ2-7; 7 bases fit TRBD1. Germline V lookup: CDR1 MGHRA, CDR2 YSYEKL. Germline trimming cut 3 bases from V and 2 bases from J; bases unmatched to any gene: 4. The CDR3 consists of 14 residues. The CDR3 protein is CASSQQTGTYEQYF. In DNA, the CDR3 is TGCGCCAGCAGCCAGCAGACAGGGACCTACGAGCAGTACTTC.

The chain is built from TRBV15 and TRBJ1-5; weak D call: TRBD1 (5 bases). Germline V gives CDR1 LNHNV, CDR2 YYDKDF (reference sequence). V was shortened by 1 base and J by 2 bases, with 9 bases between the two germline ends. This CDR3 spans 15 amino acids. The CDR3 DNA follows: TGTGCCACCAGCAGAGTCCTACAGGGCAATCAGCCCCAGCATTTT. This encodes CATSRVLQGNQPQHF.

This chain links TRBV5-5 with TRBJ1-5; 7 bases line up with TRBD1. J was trimmed by 1 base and V by 0 bases; bases with no gene match: 1. Germline CDR1 is SGHKS and CDR2 is YYEKEE (reference sequence). The CDR3 sequence is 15 residues long. CDR3 nucleotide sequence: TGTGCCAGCAGCTTGGGGACAGGCAGCAATCAGCCCCAGCATTTT. This encodes CASSLGTGSNQPQHF.

CDR3 residues: CASSLAGTANTEAFF. CDR3 coding DNA: TGTGCCAGCAGCTTAGCCGGGACAGCGAACACTGAAGCTTTCTTT. This chain connects TRBV5-4 to TRBJ1-1; TRBD1 matches 7 bases. Germline V CDR1 and CDR2: SGHNT, YYREEE (reference sequence). The CDR3 extends over 15 amino acids. The V and J ends lost 2 bases and 1 base, in that order; junction bases with no gene match: 5.

J is TRBJ2-2 and V is TRBV5-6; 8 bases fit TRBD2. With V trimmed by 1 base and J by 3 bases, 11 bases remained unmatched. The length of the CDR3 is 18 residues. Germline values: CDR1 SGHDT, CDR2 YYEEEE. The CDR3 protein is CASSLYWVTGGHTGELFF. The CDR3 DNA reads TGTGCCAGCAGCTTGTACTGGGTAACGGGAGGGCACACCGGGGAGCTGTTTTTT.

The V and J genes are TRBV6-5 and TRBJ2-3; 9 bases line up with TRBD2. The germline V gene has CDR1 MNHEY and CDR2 SVGAGI. V lost 2 bases and J lost 0; bases outside the gene matches: 0. The CDR3 totals 15 residues. CDR3 DNA: TGTGCCAGCAGTTACACTAGCGGGAGCACAGATACGCAGTATTTT. Protein product: CASSYTSGSTDTQYF.

The chain combines TRBV10-3 with TRBJ1-1; D gene uncertain. Looked up from germline, CDR1 is ENHRY and CDR2 is SYGVKD. The CDR3 runs to 13 residues. V lost 2 bases to trimming and J lost 1 base, with 5 bases between them. CDR3 loop: CAISEEGNTEAFF. For the CDR3, the DNA is TGTGCCATCAGTGAGGAGGGGAACACTGAAGCTTTCTTT.

V gene TRBV5-1 combines with J gene TRBJ1-2, with D perhaps TRBD1 (6 bases). Germline CDR1 SGHRS, CDR2 YFSETQ. V lost 8 bases and J 6 bases, leaving 20 bases between the germline ends. This CDR3 region has 14 residues. CDR3 DNA sequence: TGCGCCAGTAAAGGGGGGGCAGTGGCGGATGGCTACACCTTC. As protein: CASKGGAVADGYTF.

The V call is TRBV6-1, the J call TRBJ2-5; a weak D match, TRBD1 (5 bases). V was trimmed by 6 bases and J by 1 base, leaving 9 bases between them. The germline V gene encodes CDR1 MNHNS and CDR2 SASEGT. The CDR3 covers 13 residues. CDR3 residues: CASRRQSQETQYF. DNA for the CDR3: TGTGCCAGCAGGCGACAGAGCCAAGAGACCCAGTACTTC.

This clone was recorded only once. The chain recombines TRBV19 with TRBJ2-7, with TRBD2 identical over 9 bases. The germline CDR1 and CDR2 sequences are LNHDA and SQIVND (reference sequence). V was pared by 5 bases and J by 5 bases, with 16 bases of the junction left unmatched. This CDR3 is 17 amino acids long. This CDR3 reads CASSLGALAGYGHEQYF. Written as DNA, the CDR3 is TGTGCCAGTAGTTTGGGGGCACTAGCGGGCTACGGCCACGAGCAGTACTTC.

The chain links TRBV2 to TRBJ2-1; 13 nucleotides align to TRBD2. Germline CDR1 is SNHLY and CDR2 is FYNNEI. The CDR3 runs to 17 residues. V trimming: 6 bases; J trimming: 4 bases; junction bases outside the gene matches: 9. DNA of the CDR3: TGTGCCAGCAGAAGGACTAGCGGGAGAAGGGGTTACAATGAGCAGTTCTTC. It codes for CASRRTSGRRGYNEQFF.

This chain connects TRBV19 to TRBJ1-3; D may be TRBD1 (5 bases). The V gene's germline CDR1 is LNHDA and CDR2 SQIVND (reference sequence). This CDR3 contains 14 residues. Between the trimmed V and J ends, which lost 6 bases and 4 bases, there was a span of 13 bases. The CDR3: CASRPGPAGNTIYF. For the CDR3, the DNA is TGTGCCAGTAGGCCGGGGCCGGCCGGAAACACCATATATTTT.

In DNA form, the CDR3 reads TGTGCCAGCACCCTGGGGAGAGAGCAGTACTTC. This gives the protein CASTLGREQYF. V gene TRBV27 combines with J gene TRBJ2-7; D is perhaps TRBD2 (5 bases). The CDR3 has 11 residues. Trimming removed 7 bases from V and 7 bases from J, with 11 bases in between. Germline CDR1 reads MNHEY; CDR2 reads SMNVEV (reference sequence).

V and J are TRBV5-4 and TRBJ1-1; D is unclear. V shed 3 bases and J shed 0 bases, with 12 bases lying between them. Per the germline V gene, CDR1 is SGHNT and CDR2 is YYREEE (reference sequence). CDR3 length: 15 residues. The CDR3: CASSYPLGVNTEAFF. CDR3 sequence (DNA): TGTGCCAGCAGCTATCCCCTCGGGGTGAACACTGAAGCTTTCTTT.

CDR3 DNA sequence: TGTGCCAGCAGGGGGGAGGATTGGCTCCGTCACACTGAAGCTTTCTTT. It translates to CASRGEDWLRHTEAFF. The V and J genes are TRBV2 and TRBJ1-1, with D possibly being TRBD1 (5 bases). This CDR3 has 16 residues. With 6 bases removed from V and 3 bases from J, the gap between germline ends came to 20 bases. CDR1 is SNHLY, CDR2 FYNNEI, per germline.

The chain carries TRBV11-3 and TRBJ1-5; D possibly corresponds to TRBD1 (5 bases). The germline gives CDR1 SGHNT, CDR2 YENEEA. V was clipped by 5 bases and J by 2 bases, with 7 bases between them. This CDR3 is built from 13 residues. CDR3: CASSVGGNQPQHF. In nucleotides, the CDR3 is TGTGCCAGCAGCGTAGGGGGCAATCAGCCCCAGCATTTT.

This chain connects TRBV15 to TRBJ1-1; no reliable D call. CDR1 is LNHNV and CDR2 is YYDKDF in the germline V gene (reference sequence). V was shortened by 1 base and J by 0 bases, with 9 bases between the two germline ends. CDR3 size: 15 residues. The CDR3 region is CATSRGRDVNTEAFF. The CDR3 DNA is TGTGCCACCAGCAGAGGTAGGGATGTGAACACTGAAGCTTTCTTT.

This sequence joins TRBV6-1 and TRBJ2-5; 11 bases align to TRBD2. This CDR3 has 17 residues. V lost 3 bases, J lost 1 base, and 7 bases stayed unmatched. Germline V CDR1 and CDR2: MNHNS, SASEGT. This chain's CDR3 is CASSDDLAGGLQETQYF. In nucleotides, the CDR3 is TGTGCCAGCAGTGATGATCTAGCGGGGGGACTCCAAGAGACCCAGTACTTC.

The chain couples TRBV2 to TRBJ1-1; D possibly corresponds to TRBD1 (5 bases). Germline V lookup: CDR1 SNHLY, CDR2 FYNNEI. The CDR3 loop spans 15 amino acids. Trimming removed 6 bases from V and 0 bases from J, with 14 bases in between. The CDR3 protein is CASSISWGMNTEAFF. The DNA for the CDR3 is TGTGCCAGCAGCATCAGCTGGGGGATGAACACTGAAGCTTTCTTT. Using reference TRBV2 and TRBJ1-1 for the parts outside the CDR3, the full variable domain is EPEVTQTPSHQVTQMGQEVILRCVPISNHLYFYWYRQILGQKVEFLVSFYNNEISEKSEIFDDQFSVERPDGSNFTLKIRSTKLEDSAMYFCASSISWGMNTEAFFGQGTRLTVV.

The CDR3 DNA follows: TGTGCCAGCTCACGAGGGAGGGCCCCAGGAGAGACCCAGTACTTC. Translated, it gives CASSRGRAPGETQYF. This chain uses TRBV18 with TRBJ2-5; 7 nucleotides agree with TRBD2. The CDR3 is 15 residues long. CDR1 KGHSH and CDR2 LQKENI come from the germline V gene. With 4 bases clipped from V and 4 bases from J, the junction kept 9 bases outside the gene matches.

V usage is TRBV5-1 and J usage is TRBJ2-1; D perhaps matches TRBD1 (5 bases). The CDR3 is 11 residues long. The germline V and J ends were trimmed by 3 bases and 10 bases, with 8 bases remaining between them. Germline loops: CDR1 SGHRS, CDR2 YFSETQ. The CDR3 nucleotides read TGCGCCAGCAGCTCCACAGGAGAGCAGTTCTTC. As protein: CASSSTGEQFF.

This chain connects TRBV30 to TRBJ2-7; TRBD1 is a possible D gene (5 bases). Germline CDR1 and CDR2: GTSNPN and SVGIG (reference sequence). V was shortened by 5 bases and J by 5 bases, with 13 bases between the two germline ends. This CDR3 is built from 12 residues. Here the CDR3 reads CAWADAGNEQYF. The CDR3 DNA reads as TGTGCCTGGGCCGACGCAGGGAACGAGCAGTACTTC.

The rearrangement links TRBV4-1 to TRBJ2-5; D ambiguous. The length of the CDR3 is 13 residues. Germline CDR1 MGHRA, CDR2 YSYEKL. V lost 6 bases and J lost 3, with 11 bases in between. CDR3 sequence: CASRSLREETQYF. In DNA, the CDR3 is TGCGCCAGCAGGAGCCTAAGGGAAGAGACCCAGTACTTC.

V and J are TRBV7-6 and TRBJ1-1; D remains unclear. CDR1 is SGHVS, CDR2 FNYEAQ, per germline. V dropped 0 bases and J dropped 10 bases, with 12 bases sitting between them. The CDR3 has 13 residues. This CDR3 is CASSLAAPRGAFF. The CDR3 DNA reads as TGTGCCAGCAGCTTAGCGGCACCTAGAGGAGCTTTCTTT.

This clone appeared a few times. The gene calls are TRBV27 and TRBJ1-4, with a tentative D call TRBD1 (5 bases). V lost 6 bases and J lost 8, with 16 bases in between. The CDR3 has 14 amino acids. Germline V CDR1 and CDR2: MNHEY, SMNVEV (reference sequence). CDR3: CASSGHLEGEKLFF. CDR3 coding DNA: TGTGCCAGCAGCGGACACTTAGAGGGGGAAAAACTGTTTTTT.